The sequence of this T cell receptor beta chain was determined in a study of blood T cell repertoires in COVID-19. As for the study in general: The United States, Italy and Spain supplied acute and convalescent COVID-19 samples. In each case, the material was cDNA or gDNA derived from T cells, B-cell-depleted T cells, or PBMCs.

Assay used: immunoSEQ multiplex PCR; TCRdb lists only in-frame clones, some missing. The repertoire includes some 55,000 clones, just over 90% of them detected once, and 6.5% to 9% sits in the top ten. CDR3 length: 18 residues. The V and J ends lost 0 bases and 6 bases respectively, with 20 bases between them. Germline V gene data show CDR1 as LGHNA and CDR2 as YNFKEQ. This clonotype was obtained from a woman between 40 and 50 years old with active COVID-19. V gene TRBV4-2 combines with J gene TRBJ1-4, with D maybe TRBD1 (6 bases). Sequencing was carried out using peripheral blood. The CDR3 sequence: CASSQDRRGQGRDEKLFF. In DNA, the CDR3 is TGTGCCAGCAGCCAAGATCGCAGGGGTCAGGGTCGGGATGAAAAACTGTTTTTT.